This T cell receptor (beta chain) came from a study of T cells in localized non-small cell lung cancer. Germline V gene lookup returns CDR1 MNHNS and CDR2 SASEGT. V lost 10 bases to trimming and J lost 1 base; unmatched junction nucleotides: 10. The CDR3 loop spans 15 amino acids. The protocol was immunoSEQ multiplex PCR, while the TCRdb copy is restricted to in-frame clones and leaves out a portion. The sample includes fewer than 40,000 clones, just under 80% seen only once; the top ten take 35% to 40%. The V call is TRBV6-1, the J call TRBJ2-3, with 8 nucleotides matching TRBD2. This clonotype was sampled from a male donor at least 60 years old with stage II squamous cell lung carcinoma. This specimen was peripheral blood, taken before any cancer treatment. The CDR3 sequence: CATRASGGRTDTQYF. CDR3 coding DNA: TGTGCCACCAGGGCAAGCGGGGGCCGCACAGATACGCAGTATTTT.